This note documents a single TCR beta chain sequence. Its antigen is as yet unknown. The record originates from a study of Ad26.COV2.S vaccination and SARS-CoV-2 variants. Findings and limits, study-wide: Ad26.COV2.S recipients had broader spike-specific TCRs (P = 0.0014). Total T cell responses, in the TCR breadth and depth analyses, may have been underestimated. Considerable breadth of spike-specific CD8+ and CD4+ T cell responses has reportedly been documented following vaccination.

The assay was immunoSEQ multiplex PCR, and TCRdb's table has in-frame clones only and misses some. The data show around 370,000 clones, with just over 90% seen just once and 3.5% to 4.5% held by the top ten. This CDR3 has 14 residues. Per germline, CDR1 SGHNT and CDR2 YYREEE (reference sequence). Trimming removed 3 bases from V and 0 bases from J, with 8 bases in between. The input for sequencing was peripheral blood, taken after recovery from COVID-19. The source of this sequence is a human donor who had recovered from COVID-19. This chain joins TRBV5-4 and TRBJ2-3; no firm D call. The CDR3 DNA reads as TGTGCCAGCAGCTATCACGGTAGCACAGATACGCAGTATTTT. Encoded protein: CASSYHGSTDTQYF. The full variable domain, completed using reference TRBV5-4 and TRBJ2-3, is ETGVTQSPTHLIKTRGQQVTLRCSSQSGHNTVSWYQQALGQGPQFIFQYYREEENGRGNFPPRFSGLQFPNYSSELNVNALELDDSALYLCASSYHGSTDTQYFGPGTRLTVL.